The rows below give T cell receptor beta chains drawn from one sample of a study of blood T cell repertoires in COVID-19. Assay: immunoSEQ multiplex PCR; the TCRdb copy retains only in-frame clones and omits some. The repertoire consists of around 250,000 clones, with 70% to 90% occurring once and the leading ten covering 1.5% to 2%. The sequenced material came from PBMCs or T cells enriched from blood (not recorded which). Receptors originate from a woman between 50 and 59 years old who had recovered from COVID-19. The CDR3 runs from the conserved cysteine through the conserved F or W. The D gene is left open where the match is weak. Only part of the rows carry a size: once, few, many, or a class if the clone is expanded.

CDR3nt	CDR3aa	d_gene	v_gene	abundance	j_gene
TGTGCCAGCAGCCAAGATTCCGGGGCTGGGGCCAACGTCCTGACTTTC	CASSQDSGAGANVLTF	-	TRBV4-2	-	TRBJ2-6
TGCAGTGCTAGTAGAGAGGACACCGGGGAGCTGTTTTTT	CSASREDTGELFF	-	TRBV20-1	-	TRBJ2-2
TGTGCCAGCAGTTTAACGGGACAGGGAGGCTCACCCCTCCACTTT	CASSLTGQGGSPLHF	TRBD1	TRBV28	-	TRBJ1-6
TGTGCCAGCAGCTCGACCGGGACAGGGGGCGGAGGCTACACCTTC	CASSSTGTGGGGYTF	TRBD1	TRBV11-1	few	TRBJ1-2
TGTGCCAGCAGCTTAATACAGGAGGGGGAGCTGTTTTTT	CASSLIQEGELFF	-	TRBV7-9	-	TRBJ2-2
TGTGCCAGCAGGCAGGGGTTAGCGGGAAACACCATATATTTT	CASRQGLAGNTIYF	-	TRBV6-5	-	TRBJ1-3
TGTGCCAGCACCCCGGGACAGGCGGGGGCCTACGAGCAGTACTTC	CASTPGQAGAYEQYF	-	TRBV28	-	TRBJ2-7
TGTGCCTGGAGTTCGGGACACACCTACGAGCAGTACTTC	CAWSSGHTYEQYF	-	TRBV30	few	TRBJ2-7
TGTGCCAGCAGCCAAGTTGCAGGGACCTACGAGCAGTACTTC	CASSQVAGTYEQYF	-	TRBV4-2	-	TRBJ2-7
TGTGCCACCAGTGATTTCGGGGTTAACACCGGGGAGCTGTTTTTT	CATSDFGVNTGELFF	-	TRBV24-1	few	TRBJ2-2
-	CASSSSAGKQTQYF	-	TRBV5-6	-	TRBJ2-5
TGTGCCATCAGTGGGCCCGGGAATGAGCAGTTCTTC	CAISGPGNEQFF	-	TRBV10-3	-	TRBJ2-1
TGTGCCAGCAGTTTGGGGACAGAACGTGCCGGCTATGGCTACACCTTC	CASSLGTERAGYGYTF	TRBD1	TRBV28	-	TRBJ1-2
TGTGCCAGCAGTTTTGTTGGACAGAGCAATCAGCCCCAGCATTTT	CASSFVGQSNQPQHF	-	TRBV27	few	TRBJ1-5
TGTGCCAGCAGACCCACAGGGGCCTATGGCTACACCTTC	CASRPTGAYGYTF	TRBD1	TRBV6-4	-	TRBJ1-2
TGCGCCAGCAGCCTACCCGACATTGATACGCAGTATTTT	CASSLPDIDTQYF	-	TRBV4-1	-	TRBJ2-3
TGTGCCAGTAGTACCCCATTTAGCAATCAGCCCCAGCATTTT	CASSTPFSNQPQHF	-	TRBV19	-	TRBJ1-5
TGTGCCACCAGCAGAGAGGGGCCTGGGCCCCAGCATTTT	CATSREGPGPQHF	-	TRBV15	-	TRBJ1-5
TGTGCCAGCAGTGAAGCGCGGGGGGCGCACTATGGCTACACCTTC	CASSEARGAHYGYTF	-	TRBV6-1	-	TRBJ1-2
TGTGCCAGTAGCTCGGACAGGGCGGTAAGAAACATTCAGTACTTC	CASSSDRAVRNIQYF	TRBD1	TRBV19	-	TRBJ2-4
TGTGCCAGCAGCTTGCGACAGGGTAGGAATCAGCCCCAGCATTTT	CASSLRQGRNQPQHF	TRBD1	TRBV5-6	-	TRBJ1-5
TGTGCCAGCAGCCCCACGGTGTACAATGAGCAGTTCTTC	CASSPTVYNEQFF	-	TRBV9	-	TRBJ2-1
TGCAGCGTTGGACGGGAGCCGGGGTACGAGCAGTACTTC	CSVGREPGYEQYF	-	TRBV29-1	-	TRBJ2-7
TGTGCCAGCAGTTCCTCGACAGGGAATGGCTACACCTTC	CASSSSTGNGYTF	TRBD1	TRBV6-5	-	TRBJ1-2
TGTGCCAGCAGTCTGACTAGCGGGAGGGCCTCCTACAATGAGCAGTTCTTC	CASSLTSGRASYNEQFF	TRBD2	TRBV6-6	-	TRBJ2-1
TGCGCCAGCAGCTTGGGGCAGGGCCTCCGAGAGACCCAGTACTTC	CASSLGQGLRETQYF	-	TRBV5-1	once	TRBJ2-5
TGTGCCAGCAGCTTGCACAGCGGCCGTGAGCAGTTCTTC	CASSLHSGREQFF	-	TRBV5-6	-	TRBJ2-1
TGTGCCAGCAGTTTACTTCCCGCGGCAGATAGCAATCAGCCCCAGCATTTT	CASSLLPAADSNQPQHF	-	TRBV28	few	TRBJ1-5
TGTGCCACAAAGAGCCCTGGGAGGTCTGGGGCCAACGTCCTGACTTTC	CATKSPGRSGANVLTF	-	TRBV15	-	TRBJ2-6
TGCGCCAGCAGCCTGACAGGGGTGGAGACCCAGTACTTC	CASSLTGVETQYF	TRBD1	TRBV5-1	-	TRBJ2-5
TGTGCCAGCAGTGAAGGGGTGGGGCTCGCCTTCCCTATGAACACTGAAGCTTTCTTT	CASSEGVGLAFPMNTEAFF	-	TRBV6-1	-	TRBJ1-1
TGTGCCACCGCTGCGCGAGGGTTTGGCACTGAAGCTTTCTTT	CATAARGFGTEAFF	-	TRBV10-3	-	TRBJ1-1
TGTGCCAGCAGCCGGACAGGGGCTGGGGCCAACGTCCTGACTTTC	CASSRTGAGANVLTF	TRBD1	TRBV27	-	TRBJ2-6
TGTGCCAGCAGCTTGGCCGGCGGGAGCCCGGATGAGCAGTTCTTC	CASSLAGGSPDEQFF	TRBD2	TRBV5-5	-	TRBJ2-1
TGTGCCAGCAGCCATAGGGGCACCTTGGGAGGCTACACCTTC	CASSHRGTLGGYTF	-	TRBV3-1/TRBV3-2	once	TRBJ1-2
TGTGCCAGCAGTCGGACAGGGATCTATGGCTACACCTTC	CASSRTGIYGYTF	TRBD1	TRBV2	-	TRBJ1-2
TGTGCCAGCAGCTTAACGACGGGGAGCGGCACCGGGGAGCTGTTTTTT	CASSLTTGSGTGELFF	-	TRBV7-3	few	TRBJ2-2
TGTGCCAGTAGACTTAGGACTAGCGGGAGGGTGACCACCGGGGAGCTGTTTTTT	CASRLRTSGRVTTGELFF	TRBD2	TRBV19	-	TRBJ2-2
TGTGCCAGCTCACCAGGGCGAAATATCTACGAGCAGTACTTC	CASSPGRNIYEQYF	-	TRBV18	-	TRBJ2-7
TGTGCCAGCAGCTTAGCTTTGGGCAGAACTTACGAGCAGTACTTC	CASSLALGRTYEQYF	-	TRBV7-2	-	TRBJ2-7
TGTGCCAGCAGTTTCGAGCCCGGCTCCTACAATGAGCAGTTCTTC	CASSFEPGSYNEQFF	-	TRBV28	-	TRBJ2-1
TGTGCCAGCAGGTATTGTCTGACTTCGCTTAGCGGTACAAACACAGATACGCAGTATTTT	CASRYCLTSLSGTNTDTQYF	-	TRBV27	-	TRBJ2-3
TGTGCCAGCAGCTCGAGGTACGGGGTCGGGAACACTGAAGCTTTCTTT	CASSSRYGVGNTEAFF	-	TRBV7-8	-	TRBJ1-1
TGTGCCAGCACCCCGGGGGGGTGGGTGTACACCTACGAGCAGTACTTC	CASTPGGWVYTYEQYF	TRBD2	TRBV2	-	TRBJ2-7
TGTGCCAGTAGTATAGTACACTCTGGAAACACCATATATTTT	CASSIVHSGNTIYF	-	TRBV19	-	TRBJ1-3
TGTGCCAGCAAGACGAGCGGGATTTGGGTGGGGGAGACCCAGTACTTC	CASKTSGIWVGETQYF	TRBD2	TRBV2	-	TRBJ2-5
TGTGCCAGCACAGGGGGCAGTCCTTCGTACGAGCAGTACTTC	CASTGGSPSYEQYF	TRBD1	TRBV2	-	TRBJ2-7
TGCAGCGCCGGACTCGCCGGATCTGAAAAACTGTTTTTT	CSAGLAGSEKLFF	-	TRBV29-1	-	TRBJ1-4
TGTGCCAGCAGCCAGATGACAGGGGTTGCTGGAAACACCATATATTTT	CASSQMTGVAGNTIYF	TRBD1	TRBV5-5	-	TRBJ1-3
TGTGCCAGCAGCGTAGCAGGGAACTATGGCTACACCTTC	CASSVAGNYGYTF	-	TRBV9	-	TRBJ1-2
TGCAGTGCCCAAGAGAAGGGCTACACCTTC	CSAQEKGYTF	-	TRBV20-1	-	TRBJ1-2
TGCGCCAGCAGCTTGGATTGGAGTGCGAATTCACCCCTCCACTTT	CASSLDWSANSPLHF	-	TRBV5-1	-	TRBJ1-6
TGTGCCAGCAGTTCCCCAGGGACAGGGTACGAAAAACTGTTTTTT	CASSSPGTGYEKLFF	TRBD1	TRBV25-1	few	TRBJ1-4
TGTGCCAGCAGCCAATCAGGTTTCAATCAGCCCCAGCATTTT	CASSQSGFNQPQHF	-	TRBV3-1/TRBV3-2	few	TRBJ1-5